The clone carrying this TCR beta chain was seen only a few times. Its target is not known. Constant-region reverse primers amplified full-length variable regions, followed by semi-nested Nested Universal Primer A PCR. TCRdb called the 5' RACE reads again in MiXCR, with one record for every CDR3 protein. Among nearly 55,000 distinct CDR3 sequences listed, approximately 17% were seen once. Study results and caveats: The TCR gene usage of tumor memory CD4+ T cells clustered together with blood and lymph node memory CD4+ cells and with lymph node naive CD4+ cells. The larger cohort examined one V-J beta rearrangement, not whole repertoires. Tumor Treg TCRs overlapped most with tumor naive CD4+ cells.

Germline lookup yields CDR1 MDHEN and CDR2 SYDVKM. CDR3 length: 15 amino acids. With V trimmed by 4 bases and J by 8 bases, 8 bases remained unmatched. This sequence joins TRBV28 and TRBJ1-6; the match to TRBD1 covers 7 bases. Sample: naive CD4+ T cells sorted from blood. Subset indicated: naive CD4+ T cells, CD4+CD45RA+CD25-. This TCR was sampled from a female donor with breast cancer. CDR3 protein: CASSSAATGYSPLHF. Written as DNA, the CDR3 is TGTGCCAGCAGTTCAGCAGCGACAGGGTATTCACCCCTCCACTTT.